This T cell receptor (beta chain) was sequenced during a study of Graves' ophthalmopathy and Graves' hyperthyroidism. In the study overall: Peripheral blood sampling preceded any treatment and occurred at initial diagnosis.

This clonotype has a count of ten or more. Moderate-to-severe activity, with CAS ≥3, NOSPECS ≥4 and duration under 3 months, characterized the donors with ophthalmopathy. The J segment lost 4 bases and the V segment lost 1 base, leaving 3 bases of the junction unmatched. The CDR3 extends over 16 amino acids. Germline V CDR1 and CDR2: SGHTA, FQGNSA. Using RNA transcripts, the TCR beta CDR3 regions were amplified. HTBI primers were used in a first-round RT-PCR, which preceded a second-round multiplex PCR. TCRdb analysed the multiplex PCR reads with MiXCR anew, one entry per CDR3 protein. Of 500,000 to 800,000 distinct CDR3 sequences in the sample, just over 40% are singletons; the top ten hold over 2.5%.

The rearrangement joins TRBV7-2 to TRBJ2-2, with 10 nucleotides matching TRBD1. Specimen: peripheral blood. The TCR originated in an adult man with Graves' ophthalmopathy. The CDR3 region has the DNA TGTGCCAGCAGCTTAGGGACAGGGGGTGCCACCGGGGAGCTGTTTTTT. Protein: CASSLGTGGATGELFF.